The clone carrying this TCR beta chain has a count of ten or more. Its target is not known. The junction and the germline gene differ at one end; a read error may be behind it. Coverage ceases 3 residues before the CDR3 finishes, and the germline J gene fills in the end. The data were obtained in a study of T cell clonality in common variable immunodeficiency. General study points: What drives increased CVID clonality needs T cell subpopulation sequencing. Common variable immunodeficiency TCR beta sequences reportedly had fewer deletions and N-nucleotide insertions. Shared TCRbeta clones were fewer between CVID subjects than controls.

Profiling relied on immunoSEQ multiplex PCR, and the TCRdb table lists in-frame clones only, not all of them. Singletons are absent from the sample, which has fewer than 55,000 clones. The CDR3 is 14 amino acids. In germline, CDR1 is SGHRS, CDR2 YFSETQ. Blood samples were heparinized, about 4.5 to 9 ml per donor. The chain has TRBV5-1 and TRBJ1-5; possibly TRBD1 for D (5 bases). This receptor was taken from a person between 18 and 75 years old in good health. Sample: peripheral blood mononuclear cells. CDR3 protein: CANSLQGEGQPQHF. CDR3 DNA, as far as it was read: TGCGCCAACAGCTTGCAGGGTGAGGGACAGCCC.